The sequence of this T cell receptor beta chain was determined in a study of shared clonotypes between healthy human individuals. The V segment lost 2 bases and the J segment 7 bases; nucleotides outside the gene matches: 11. This CDR3 is 17 amino acids long. The germline CDR1 and CDR2 sequences are MNHEY and SMNVEV (reference sequence). Sequencing used immunoSEQ multiplex PCR; TCRdb keeps in-frame clones, though not all of them. The sample holds roughly 2 million clones; about 95% are singletons and the top ten take 0.85% to 1.2%. Selected positively for CCR7 and CD45RO-negative, naive CD8 cells excluded terminally differentiated effector memory CD45RA+ cells. All the donors were Caucasian adults who lived in Nashville, Tennessee.

The TCR was taken from a man between 18 and 29 years old in good health. This chain links TRBV27 with TRBJ2-2, with 9 bases identical to TRBD2. Source material: naive CD8+ T cells sorted from blood. The CDR3 loop reads CASSLMGASGTFGELFF. In nucleotides, the CDR3 is TGTGCCAGCAGTTTAATGGGGGCTAGCGGGACTTTCGGGGAGCTGTTTTTT.